This T cell receptor beta chain was found in a study of T cell responses to AZD1222 COVID-19 vaccine. V was pared by 0 bases and J by 6 bases, with 10 bases of the junction left unmatched. The length of the CDR3 is 17 residues. Germline V CDR1 and CDR2: LGHDT, YNNKEL (reference sequence). The table came from immunoSEQ multiplex PCR; TCRdb's copy has only in-frame clones and leaves some out. The table has 100,000 or so clones, about 89% seen once; the top ten hold around 15%. Sequencing used peripheral blood, obtained on day 0 of AZD1222 vaccination. This chain uses TRBV3-1 (or the pseudogene TRBV3-2) with TRBJ2-1, with TRBD2 matching 8 bases. The TCR was taken from an adult in good health. The CDR3 DNA reads as TGTGCCAGCAGCCAAGATCGAGCGGGAGAGGGGTTCAATGAGCAGTTCTTC. Translating it yields CASSQDRAGEGFNEQFF.